A single sample gave rise to the 16 T cell receptor beta chains below, sequenced in a study of CD8+ T cells in alopecia areata. The treatment was: oral pan-JAK inhibitor, 5-10 mg twice daily. RNA, once extracted, was reverse transcribed into cDNA for use as the sequencing template. Clones were read by immunoSEQ multiplex PCR, and TCRdb kept only the in-frame ones, dropping some. The sample lists over 150,000 clones, 53% occurring once. The sample was CD8+ T cells sorted from blood, taken at week 24, from a patient treated with tofacitinib. These receptors all come from a human donor with alopecia areata.

The chain links TRBV4-3 to TRBJ2-5, with TRBD1 matching 9 bases. Trimming removed 0 bases from V and 4 bases from J; junction bases left unmatched: 3. The length of the CDR3 is 15 residues. CDR1 LGHNA and CDR2 YSLEER come from the germline V gene. CDR3 coding DNA: TGCGCCAGCAGCCAAGATCCGGGACAGGGAGAGACCCAGTACTTC. Protein: CASSQDPGQGETQYF.

With respect to this clone: The same CDR3 also results from other DNA sequences found in this sample. The chain recombines TRBV30 with TRBJ2-2; D unresolved. V shed 0 bases and J shed 6 bases, with 5 bases lying between them. The V gene's germline CDR1 is GTSNPN and CDR2 SVGIG (reference sequence). The CDR3 has 12 residues. CDR3 region: CAWSVRAGELFF. The CDR3 nucleotides are TGTGCCTGGAGTGTCCGGGCCGGGGAGCTGTTTTTT.

This clone was seen a handful of times. The rearrangement links TRBV14 to TRBJ2-7; TRBD1 agrees at 9 bases. V dropped 7 bases and J dropped 3; count of bases not matched to a gene: 7. The CDR3 runs to 14 residues. CDR1 SGHDN and CDR2 FVKESK come from the germline V gene. CDR3 nucleotide sequence: TGTGCCAGCAACACCCGGACAGGGGACTACGAGCAGTACTTC. It yields the protein CASNTRTGDYEQYF.

This clone was counted between two and nine times. The V call is TRBV5-1, the J call TRBJ2-7; 9 positions match TRBD2. The CDR3 has 15 residues. Trimming removed 1 base from V and 7 bases from J; junction bases left unmatched: 9. Germline CDR1 reads SGHRS; CDR2 reads YFSETQ. The CDR3 reads CASSLSSGGFEEQYF. In nucleotides, the CDR3 is TGCGCCAGCAGCTTGAGTAGCGGGGGATTTGAGGAGCAGTACTTC.

The chain couples TRBV6-5 to TRBJ2-7, with D perhaps TRBD1 (5 bases). CDR3 size: 15 residues. The V end lost 2 bases, the J end lost 0 bases, and 11 bases lay between the germline ends. Germline V gene sequence: CDR1 MNHEY, CDR2 SVGAGI. The CDR3 is CASSYERQSSYEQYF. The CDR3 DNA is TGTGCCAGCAGTTACGAGAGACAGAGCTCCTACGAGCAGTACTTC.

This rearrangement joins TRBV4-3 to TRBJ1-5; D call uncertain. V was trimmed by 2 bases and J by 7 bases, leaving 15 bases between them. Germline V gene data show CDR1 as LGHNA and CDR2 as YSLEER. The CDR3 has 15 residues. The chain's CDR3 is CASSQLLAANQPQHF. In nucleotides, the CDR3 is TGCGCCAGCAGCCAACTTCTTGCAGCAAACCAGCCCCAGCATTTT.

This chain connects TRBV4-3 to TRBJ1-2; D unclear. This CDR3 is 13 amino acids long. Trimming shortened V by 0 bases and J by 3 bases, and 5 bases separated the two germline ends. Germline CDR1 LGHNA, CDR2 YSLEER. DNA of the CDR3: TGCGCCAGCAGCCAAGATGGGCACTATGGCTACACCTTC. Encoded protein: CASSQDGHYGYTF.

V is TRBV27 and J is TRBJ1-2, with D perhaps matching TRBD1 (6 bases). Germline values: CDR1 MNHEY, CDR2 SMNVEV (reference sequence). The CDR3 is 14 residues long. Deletions cut 4 bases from V and 6 bases from J, with 15 bases between. The CDR3 coding sequence is TGTGCCAGCAGTTCCTCGCGGGGGCTGCATGGCTACACCTTC. Translated: CASSSSRGLHGYTF.

The chain links TRBV30 to TRBJ2-7; either TRBD1 or TRBD2 may supply D (5 bases each). The germline gives CDR1 GTSNPN, CDR2 SVGIG (reference sequence). This CDR3 is built from 13 residues. With 7 bases removed from V and 0 bases from J, the gap between germline ends came to 13 bases. CDR3 coding DNA: TGTGCCTCCACCGGGGCCAGCTCCTACGAGCAGTACTTC. This encodes CASTGASSYEQYF.

The chain uses TRBV12-5 and TRBJ1-4, with D possibly matching TRBD1 (5 bases). Trimming cost V 2 bases and J 12 bases, with 16 bases left between them. The germline V gene has CDR1 LGHNT and CDR2 FRNRAP. The CDR3 is made up of 14 amino acids. The chain's CDR3 is CASGLNLLGDELFF. The CDR3 nucleotides read TGTGCTAGTGGTTTGAACCTCCTGGGGGACGAACTGTTTTTT.

Written as DNA, the CDR3 is TGTGCCTGCTCCGGGGTGGCGGGTGGCTACACCTTC. Residues: CACSGVAGGYTF. The chain combines TRBV30 with TRBJ1-2; D not certain. This CDR3 contains 12 residues. Per the germline V gene, CDR1 is GTSNPN and CDR2 is SVGIG (reference sequence). Between the trimmed V and J ends, which lost 6 bases and 7 bases, there was a span of 15 bases.

This chain uses TRBV30 with TRBJ2-3; 9 bases align to TRBD1. The J segment lost 6 bases and the V segment lost 4 bases, leaving 14 bases of the junction unmatched. Looked up from germline, CDR1 is GTSNPN and CDR2 is SVGIG (reference sequence). The CDR3 is 16 amino acids. In DNA, the CDR3 is TGTGCCTGGACCTTCACCGGGACAGGGAATACTGATACGCAGTATTTT. Encoded protein: CAWTFTGTGNTDTQYF.

In this sample, this clone turned up a few times. The V gene is TRBV5-6, the J gene TRBJ2-5; no clear D. The CDR3 length is 16 residues. Trimming stripped 1 base from V and 0 bases from J, with 13 bases between. Per the germline V gene, CDR1 is SGHDT and CDR2 is YYEEEE. The DNA of the CDR3 is TGTGCCAGCAGCTTGACCCTCTCGGAGTACCAAGAGACCCAGTACTTC. Its translation is CASSLTLSEYQETQYF.

The chain combines TRBV11-2 with TRBJ2-3; tentatively, D is TRBD2 (6 bases). The CDR3 has 18 amino acids. Trimming took 0 bases from V and 0 from J, leaving 16 bases between them. Germline assignment: CDR1 SGHAT and CDR2 FQNNGV. DNA for the CDR3: TGTGCCAGCAGCTTAGATCGAAGGGACTTAACTAGCACAGATACGCAGTATTTT. Translated: CASSLDRRDLTSTDTQYF.

The chain joins TRBV30 to TRBJ1-3, with D tentatively TRBD1 (5 bases). Trimming removed 5 bases from V and 1 base from J, with 9 bases in between. Germline CDR1 is GTSNPN and CDR2 is SVGIG (reference sequence). The CDR3 extends over 13 amino acids. DNA of the CDR3: TGTGCCTGGGGAGGGGAATCTGGAAACACCATATATTTT. It is translated as CAWGGESGNTIYF.

The genes are TRBV11-3 and TRBJ2-3; 12 bases are a match to TRBD1. The CDR3 consists of 15 residues. The V segment lost 5 bases and the J segment 4 bases; nucleotides outside the gene matches: 4. Germline values: CDR1 SGHNT, CDR2 YENEEA. The CDR3 spells CASSGTGGRSDTQYF. DNA of the CDR3: TGTGCCAGCAGCGGGACAGGGGGCAGGTCAGATACGCAGTATTTT.